The 16 T cell receptor beta chains listed next were all sequenced from one sample in a study of T cell responses to AZD1222 COVID-19 vaccine. The assay was immunoSEQ multiplex PCR, and TCRdb's table has in-frame clones only and misses some. The sample lists 140,000 to 150,000 clones; 90% to 95% were seen once. Sequencing used peripheral blood, obtained on day 0 of AZD1222 vaccination. These receptors came from an adult in good health.

The rearrangement uses TRBV7-2 and TRBJ2-1; 7 bases match TRBD2. The CDR3 length is 14 residues. The germline V gene has CDR1 SGHTA and CDR2 FQGNSA. After removal of 5 bases from V and 6 bases from J, the junction contained 7 bases not matched to a gene. CDR3 region: CASSLSGAVNEQFF. CDR3 in DNA: TGTGCCAGCAGCCTCAGCGGGGCCGTCAATGAGCAGTTCTTC.

This clone occurred once. The chain links TRBV7-3 to TRBJ2-7, with TRBD2 identical over 7 bases. The J segment lost 11 bases and the V segment lost 3 bases, leaving 13 bases of the junction unmatched. Germline V CDR1 and CDR2: SGHTA, FQGTGA. The CDR3 has 14 amino acids. The CDR3 DNA reads as TGTGCCAGCAGCTTCCCCGGGACTATCCACTGGGAGTACTTC. Residues: CASSFPGTIHWEYF.

This clone appeared a few times. The J gene is TRBJ1-2, the V gene TRBV7-6; 7 positions match TRBD1. The V segment lost 5 bases and the J segment 4 bases; nucleotides outside the gene matches: 13. CDR3 size: 16 residues. Germline V gene sequence: CDR1 SGHVS, CDR2 FNYEAQ. The CDR3 is CASSLSQGQQGYGYTF. The CDR3 coding sequence is TGTGCCAGCAGCCTTAGCCAGGGACAGCAAGGCTATGGCTACACCTTC.

CDR3 in DNA: TGTGCCAGCAGTTTAAAGTTGAGGGACAGGGCCAATCAGCCCCAGCATTTT. It codes for CASSLKLRDRANQPQHF. The chain links TRBV27 to TRBJ1-5; 9 bases map to TRBD1. The germline CDR1 and CDR2 sequences are MNHEY and SMNVEV (reference sequence). Germline trimming cut 2 bases from V and 3 bases from J; bases unmatched to any gene: 8. The CDR3 is 17 amino acids.

This chain links TRBV27 with TRBJ2-3, with no clear D. Trimming removed 3 bases at V and 2 bases at J, with 9 bases between. The CDR3 covers 14 residues. Germline V gene data show CDR1 as MNHEY and CDR2 as SMNVEV (reference sequence). The CDR3 DNA follows: TGTGCCAGCAGTTTGACCTGGACCACAGATACGCAGTATTTT. Protein product: CASSLTWTTDTQYF.

The chain uses TRBV9 and TRBJ1-3; 7 positions agree with TRBD1. The germline V gene has CDR1 SGDLS and CDR2 YYNGEE. There are 15 residues in the CDR3. V shed 7 bases, J shed 3 bases, and the junction held 10 bases outside the gene matches. DNA for the CDR3: TGTGCCAGCGATCCCACAGGGGACGATGGAAACACCATATATTTT. Translation: CASDPTGDDGNTIYF.

The chain recombines TRBV7-2 with TRBJ1-1; TRBD1 agrees at 9 bases. Germline V gene sequence: CDR1 SGHTA, CDR2 FQGNSA. The CDR3 totals 15 residues. V was pared by 5 bases and J by 6 bases, with 10 bases of the junction left unmatched. In DNA form, the CDR3 reads TGTGCCAGCAGCCACCGGGGACAGGGAGTTTCTGAAGCTTTCTTT. It translates to CASSHRGQGVSEAFF.

This clone appeared a single time. The chain combines TRBV29-1 with TRBJ1-1; tentative D call: TRBD1 (6 bases). The length of the CDR3 is 12 residues. Trimming shortened V by 8 bases and J by 4 bases, and 14 bases separated the two germline ends. The germline V gene encodes CDR1 SQVTM and CDR2 ANQGSEA. CDR3 loop: CSHLKGGTEAFF. In DNA form, the CDR3 reads TGCAGCCATCTCAAAGGGGGCACTGAAGCTTTCTTT.

The chain employs TRBV7-8 and TRBJ2-3, with TRBD2 as a possible D gene (6 bases). The CDR3 covers 15 residues. From germline, CDR1 is SGHVS and CDR2 FQNEAQ. V was shortened by 2 bases and J by 2 bases, with 11 bases between the two germline ends. CDR3 coding DNA: TGTGCCAGCAGCTTAAACGCGGGACCCACAGATACGCAGTATTTT. Amino acid sequence: CASSLNAGPTDTQYF.

This clone occurred once. CDR3 in DNA: TGTGCCAGCAGTTACTCGGCACGGCACACTGAAGCTTTCTTT. The encoded protein is CASSYSARHTEAFF. J is TRBJ1-1 and V is TRBV6-5; D gene ambiguous. The germline V gene has CDR1 MNHEY and CDR2 SVGAGI. The CDR3 contains 14 residues. With 0 bases removed from V and 3 bases from J, the gap between germline ends came to 8 bases.

V and J are TRBV11-2 and TRBJ2-2; D possibly corresponds to TRBD2 (5 bases). CDR3 length equals 16 residues. CDR1 and CDR2 from the germline V gene are SGHAT and FQNNGV. Trimming took off 2 bases at V and 6 bases at J, with 16 bases between the two ends. In DNA, the CDR3 is TGTGCCAGCAGCTTACCGGGATATCCGGAGGCCGGGGAGCTGTTTTTT. Translated, it gives CASSLPGYPEAGELFF.

This clone has a handful of counts. This chain joins TRBV4-2 and TRBJ1-4, with D perhaps matching TRBD1 (5 bases). Trimming stripped 3 bases from V and 6 bases from J, with 20 bases between. The CDR3 spans 17 residues. Germline CDR1 reads LGHNA; CDR2 reads YNFKEQ. The CDR3 bases are TGTGCCAGCAGCCAGGAACAGGATAATTTGGTGGATGAAAAACTGTTTTTT. It translates to CASSQEQDNLVDEKLFF.

The chain couples TRBV29-1 to TRBJ2-1, with D possibly matching TRBD2 (6 bases). Germline assignment: CDR1 SQVTM and CDR2 ANQGSEA. This CDR3 has 16 amino acids. V lost 6 bases, J lost 2 bases, and 20 bases lay in between. CDR3 sequence: CSVPAVGGATYNEQFF. The CDR3 coding sequence is TGCAGCGTCCCAGCGGTTGGCGGGGCTACCTACAATGAGCAGTTCTTC.

V usage is TRBV28 and J usage is TRBJ1-5; no clear D. The CDR3 runs to 14 residues. CDR1 is MDHEN and CDR2 is SYDVKM in the germline V gene. V was shortened by 5 bases and J by 0 bases, with 8 bases between the two germline ends. CDR3 sequence: CASSTLFSNQPQHF. CDR3 nucleotide sequence: TGTGCCAGCAGTACCCTCTTTAGCAATCAGCCCCAGCATTTT. Full variable domain (rest looked up from reference TRBV28 and TRBJ1-5): DVKVTQSSRYLVKRTGEKVFLECVQDMDHENMFWYRQDPGLGLRLIYFSYDVKMKEKGDIPEGYSVSREKKERFSLILESASTNQTSMYLCASSTLFSNQPQHFGDGTRLSIL.

The V gene is TRBV19, the J gene TRBJ2-1; 7 positions match TRBD2. The CDR3 loop spans 12 amino acids. The germline V gene has CDR1 LNHDA and CDR2 SQIVND (reference sequence). Trimming cost V 9 bases and J 7 bases; bases outside gene matches: 6. CDR3 amino acids: CASHSAGNEQFF. CDR3 coding DNA: TGTGCCAGCCACTCAGCGGGGAATGAGCAGTTCTTC. Looking up the rest from reference TRBV19 and TRBJ2-1 gives the full variable domain: DGGITQSPKYLFRKEGQNVTLSCEQNLNHDAMYWYRQDPGQGLRLIYYSQIVNDFQKGDIAEGYSVSREKKESFPLTVTSAQKNPTAFYLCASHSAGNEQFFGPGTRLTVL.

The chain carries TRBV9 and TRBJ2-5; 8 nucleotides agree with TRBD1. Per germline, CDR1 SGDLS and CDR2 YYNGEE. J gave up 1 base and V 3 bases, and 2 bases lay outside the gene matches. The CDR3 sequence is 14 residues long. In nucleotides, the CDR3 is TGTGCCAGCAGCGGGACAGGGCTCCAAGAGACCCAGTACTTC. It yields the protein CASSGTGLQETQYF.